Presented here are 3 T cell receptor beta chains from one specimen sequenced in a study of shared clonotypes between healthy human individuals. Clones were read by immunoSEQ multiplex PCR, and TCRdb kept only the in-frame ones, dropping some. The table has hundreds of thousands of clones, around 73% seen once. Material for sequencing was memory CD4+ T cells sorted from blood. The subset was: CD45RA-negative fraction. All receptors derive from a woman younger than 45 in good health.

This chain connects TRBV10-2 to TRBJ1-5; 7 bases are shared with TRBD1. Germline-derived CDR1 and CDR2 are WSHSY and SAAADI. V lost 2 bases and J lost 7; bases outside the gene matches: 2. The CDR3 sequence is 13 residues long. The CDR3 region has the DNA TGCGCCAGCAGTGAGCAGGGGGGGCAGCCCCAGCATTTT. As protein: CASSEQGGQPQHF.

V gene TRBV6-1 combines with J gene TRBJ1-1, with 7 bases fitting TRBD1. Germline CDR1 MNHNS, CDR2 SASEGT. The CDR3 has 14 amino acids. The V segment lost 4 bases and the J segment 5 bases; nucleotides outside the gene matches: 7. The CDR3 DNA is TGTGCCAGCAGTGCCTCAGGGGGTAGGACTGAAGCTTTCTTT. It translates to CASSASGGRTEAFF.

This clone was seen only once. The chain has TRBV6-1 and TRBJ2-7; D is undetermined. The V and J ends lost 0 bases and 8 bases respectively, with 23 bases between them. The CDR3 consists of 17 residues. The germline V gene has CDR1 MNHNS and CDR2 SASEGT. CDR3 in DNA: TGTGCCAGCAGTGAAGCAAGCCCAGGCTCTCTAGGTACGAAGCAGTACTTC. This gives the protein CASSEASPGSLGTKQYF.